The rows below give T cell receptor beta chains drawn from one sample of a study of blood T cell repertoires in COVID-19. The method was immunoSEQ multiplex PCR; TCRdb's version includes in-frame clones alone and lacks a portion of them. Of some 150,000 clones in the sample, 84% were seen once. Sequencing used peripheral blood. These TCRs come from a man aged 70 or older with acute or convalescent COVID-19. The CDR3 runs from the conserved cysteine through the conserved F or W. The D gene is left open where the match is weak. Not all rows give a size; the values are once, few, many and, for expanded clones, a class.

abundance	d_gene	j_gene	v_gene	CDR3aa	CDR3nt
few	-	TRBJ1-2	TRBV9	CASSVVTGAHGYTF	TGTGCCAGCAGCGTAGTCACAGGAGCTCATGGCTACACCTTC
few	-	TRBJ1-5	TRBV19	CASSGTGFQPQHF	TGTGCCAGTAGTGGAACAGGGTTTCAGCCCCAGCATTTT
-	-	TRBJ2-7	TRBV29-1	CSVRNPVLNEQYF	TGCAGCGTCCGTAACCCGGTCCTAAACGAGCAGTACTTC
-	TRBD1	TRBJ2-2	TRBV5-1	CASSPGQGESGELFF	TGCGCCAGCAGCCCTGGACAGGGGGAAAGCGGGGAGCTGTTTTTT
-	TRBD2	TRBJ2-3	TRBV3-1/TRBV3-2	CASSQQALAGGNTQYF	TGTGCCAGCAGCCAACAGGCACTAGCGGGAGGGAATACGCAGTATTTT
-	TRBD1	TRBJ1-6	TRBV5-6	CASSQIQGRSYNSPLHF	TGTGCCAGCAGCCAGATACAGGGGAGGTCCTATAATTCACCCCTCCACTTT
-	-	TRBJ1-5	TRBV5-1	CASSLTGLQPQHF	TGCGCCAGCAGCTTAACAGGGTTGCAGCCCCAGCATTTT
-	-	TRBJ1-5	TRBV9	CASSVGPQFNQPQHF	TGTGCCAGCAGCGTAGGGCCGCAGTTCAATCAGCCCCAGCATTTT
-	-	TRBJ2-7	TRBV6-5	CASRIEGSYEQYF	TGTGCCAGCAGGATTGAGGGTTCCTACGAGCAGTACTTC
-	TRBD2	TRBJ2-1	TRBV11-2	CASSPGGSPYNEQFF	TGTGCCAGCAGCCCGGGGGGGAGCCCCTACAATGAGCAGTTCTTC
-	TRBD1	TRBJ2-7	TRBV7-9	CASSPLTGEEQYF	TGTGCCAGCAGCCCCCTGACAGGGGAGGAGCAGTACTTC
-	TRBD2	TRBJ2-2	TRBV24-1	CATSEPTSGRYTGELFF	TGTGCCACCAGTGAACCGACTAGCGGGAGATATACCGGGGAGCTGTTTTTT
-	TRBD2	TRBJ2-7	TRBV27	CASSLWGGSEQYF	TGTGCCAGCAGTTTATGGGGCGGGAGCGAGCAGTACTTC
-	-	TRBJ1-2	TRBV28	CASSLSGGEGYTF	TGTGCCAGCAGTTTGTCAGGCGGGGAAGGCTACACCTTC
-	-	TRBJ1-2	TRBV28	CASSLSIQGNYGYTF	TGTGCCAGCAGTTTATCCATACAGGGAAACTATGGCTACACCTTC
-	-	TRBJ1-5	TRBV6-5	CASSYTGEGNQPQHF	TGTGCCAGCAGTTACACGGGGGAGGGCAATCAGCCCCAGCATTTT
-	TRBD2	TRBJ2-7	TRBV6-5	CASRTREASTVESHF	TGTGCCAGCAGGACCCGGGAGGCTTCTACGGTGGAATCGCACTTC
once	-	TRBJ1-2	TRBV25-1	CASSVGGYGYTF	TGTGCCAGCAGTGTAGGGGGATATGGCTACACCTTC
-	-	TRBJ1-5	TRBV6-5	CASSYSEGPQHF	TGTGCCAGCAGTTACTCGGAGGGTCCCCAGCATTTT
-	TRBD2	TRBJ2-1	TRBV4-1	CASSLAGWAEQFF	TGCGCCAGCAGCCTAGCGGGGTGGGCTGAGCAGTTCTTC
-	-	TRBJ1-2	TRBV5-1	CASSLVFGDGYTF	TGCGCCAGCAGCTTGGTATTCGGGGATGGCTACACCTTC
-	-	TRBJ1-5	TRBV6-5	CASRRGTNQPQHF	TGTGCCAGCAGACGGGGTACGAATCAGCCCCAGCATTTT
once	TRBD2	TRBJ2-7	TRBV6-1	CASSETTSGAYEQYF	TGTGCCAGCAGTGAGACGACTAGCGGAGCGTACGAGCAGTACTTC
-	-	TRBJ1-5	TRBV18	CASSPAPGNQPQHF	TGTGCCAGCTCACCCGCCCCAGGTAATCAGCCCCAGCATTTT
-	-	TRBJ1-5	TRBV12-3/TRBV12-4	CASRGVRDQPQHF	TGTGCCAGCAGAGGGGTTAGAGATCAGCCCCAGCATTTT
once	-	TRBJ1-2	TRBV5-1	CASSLEAGVIYGYTF	TGCGCCAGCAGCTTGGAGGCCGGGGTAATCTATGGCTACACCTTC
-	TRBD1	TRBJ1-2	TRBV29-1	CSVAGQGYSLTF	TGCAGCGTTGCCGGACAGGGATATTCTCTCACCTTC
-	-	TRBJ2-1	TRBV11-2	CASSSDLSGVRAYNEQFF	TGTGCCAGCAGCTCGGACCTAAGCGGAGTGCGCGCCTACAATGAGCAGTTCTTC
-	-	TRBJ1-3	TRBV28	CASRETGNTIYF	TGTGCCAGCAGAGAGACAGGAAACACCATATATTTT
-	TRBD1	TRBJ2-3	TRBV18	CASSPGQGTDTQYF	TGTGCCAGCTCTCCCGGACAGGGCACAGATACGCAGTATTTT
-	-	TRBJ2-1	TRBV28	CASSFRGGLFGDNEQFF	TGTGCCAGCAGTTTCCGGGGTGGGCTATTCGGAGACAATGAGCAGTTCTTC
once	-	TRBJ1-5	TRBV12-3/TRBV12-4	CASTRLGGQPQHF	TGTGCCAGCACCCGGTTGGGAGGTCAGCCCCAGCATTTT
-	TRBD1	TRBJ2-5	TRBV3-1/TRBV3-2	CASSQTGTGAGTQYF	TGTGCCAGCAGCCAAACCGGGACAGGGGCCGGGACCCAGTACTTC
-	TRBD2	TRBJ2-3	TRBV7-2	CASSSRLAGGPSLDTQYF	TGTGCCAGCAGCTCTCGACTAGCGGGGGGCCCATCCCTAGATACGCAGTATTTT
once	-	TRBJ1-5	TRBV5-4	CASSLGENQPQHF	TGTGCCAGCAGCTTGGGAGAGAATCAGCCCCAGCATTTT
-	TRBD2	TRBJ2-2	TRBV7-7	CASSPGLAETGELFF	TGTGCTAGCAGCCCCGGACTAGCGGAAACCGGGGAGCTGTTTTTT
-	TRBD2	TRBJ2-1	TRBV25-1	CASSEMLGRGGGANEQFF	TGTGCCAGCAGTGAAATGCTCGGGCGCGGGGGAGGAGCCAATGAGCAGTTCTTC
-	-	TRBJ2-7	TRBV7-3	CASRTRAALGYEQYF	TGTGCCAGCAGAACGAGGGCGGCACTAGGGTACGAGCAGTACTTC
-	TRBD1	TRBJ1-2	TRBV5-1	CASSTGTGDQHGYTF	TGCGCCAGCAGCACCGGGACAGGGGATCAACATGGCTACACCTTC
-	TRBD1	TRBJ2-5	TRBV5-4	CASRPFRDSQETQYF	TGTGCCAGCAGGCCATTCCGGGACAGCCAAGAGACCCAGTACTTC
-	TRBD1	TRBJ1-2	TRBV5-1	CASSPGQGGIYGYTF	TGCGCCAGCAGCCCCGGACAGGGAGGAATCTATGGCTACACCTTC
-	-	TRBJ2-3	TRBV12-3/TRBV12-4	CASSPAGTDTQYF	TGTGCCAGCAGCCCGGCGGGCACAGATACGCAGTATTTT
many	-	TRBJ1-1	TRBV18	CASSPLTDSEAFF	TGTGCCAGCTCACCATTGACGGACTCTGAAGCTTTCTTT
-	-	TRBJ2-3	TRBV5-6	CASSYRRLTDTQYF	TGTGCCAGCAGCTACCGAAGACTTACAGATACGCAGTATTTT
-	TRBD1	TRBJ2-7	TRBV2	CASSEGTAWADEQYF	TGTGCCAGCAGTGAGGGGACAGCTTGGGCGGACGAGCAGTACTTC
-	TRBD2	TRBJ2-2	TRBV6-6	CASSYPASGSSGELFF	TGTGCCAGCAGTTACCCCGCTAGCGGGAGTTCTGGGGAGCTGTTTTTT
-	TRBD2	TRBJ2-3	TRBV19	CASSTRAGGPVDTQYF	TGTGCCAGTAGTACCCGAGCGGGGGGGCCGGTAGATACGCAGTATTTT
-	TRBD1	TRBJ1-5	TRBV4-1	CASSRSGQGNQPQHF	TGCGCCAGCAGCCGTTCGGGACAGGGCAATCAGCCCCAGCATTTT
-	TRBD2	TRBJ2-4	TRBV4-1	CASSAGLAGENIQYF	TGCGCCAGCAGCGCCGGACTAGCGGGGGAAAACATTCAGTACTTC
-	-	TRBJ1-2	TRBV7-9	CASSLRQGFGYTF	TGTGCCAGCAGCTTGCGGCAGGGCTTTGGCTACACCTTC